This T cell receptor beta chain originates from a study of CD8 T cells in ankylosing spondylitis. This clonotype has just a few counts. Its matching antigen is unknown. The germline gives CDR1 GTSNPN, CDR2 SVGIG (reference sequence). V was shortened by 4 bases and J by 2 bases, with 12 bases between the two germline ends. The CDR3 runs to 13 residues. Study-wide points: Earlier literature documents some of the motif variants in reactive arthritis synovial fluid and blood. Several highly homologous variants made up a TCR beta motif, and this motif appeared characteristic of ankylosing spondylitis blood.

TCRdb reprocessed the 5' RACE reads via MiXCR and lists one record per CDR3 protein. Among under 450,000 distinct CDR3 sequences listed, roughly 20% were seen once. The rearrangement uses TRBV30 and TRBJ2-7, with unresolved D. Input material: blood, either unsorted or a sorted T cell fraction (not recorded which). The clonotype comes from a male donor with ankylosing spondylitis or in good health (not recorded which). CDR3 sequence: CAWTPGETYEQYF. CDR3 DNA sequence: TGTGCCTGGACGCCGGGCGAAACCTACGAGCAGTACTTC.